Presented here are 30 T cell receptor beta chains from one specimen sequenced in a study of blood T cell repertoires in COVID-19. Only in-frame clones appear in the TCRdb table, and some are missing; sequencing was by immunoSEQ multiplex PCR. The sample lists some 360,000 clones; approximately 87% were seen once. The sequenced sample consisted of peripheral blood. These receptors were collected from a woman in her sixties with COVID-19, enrolled during active disease.

This chain links TRBV5-6 with TRBJ1-4; D unclear. The CDR3 contains 15 residues. Per germline, CDR1 SGHDT and CDR2 YYEEEE. V was pared by 5 bases and J by 7 bases, with 18 bases between. This CDR3 is CASRPYSLNGEKLFF. The CDR3 bases are TGTGCCAGCAGGCCCTACAGCCTAAACGGTGAAAAACTGTTTTTT.

This sequence joins TRBV10-3 and TRBJ2-7; 7 positions match TRBD1. The CDR3 is 12 residues long. After removal of 6 bases from V and 1 base from J, the junction contained 0 bases not matched to a gene. Germline CDR1 ENHRY, CDR2 SYGVKD. The CDR3 reads CAIRGQSYEQYF. CDR3 in DNA: TGTGCCATCAGGGGACAGTCCTACGAGCAGTACTTC.

The chain is built from TRBV5-1 and TRBJ2-3, with D possibly matching TRBD2 (5 bases). CDR3 length: 17 amino acids. Between the trimmed V and J ends, which lost 0 bases and 1 base, there was a span of 15 bases. From germline, CDR1 is SGHRS and CDR2 YFSETQ. The CDR3, as DNA: TGCGCCAGCAGCTTGGCCTCGGGGAGTGGTGGCACAGATACGCAGTATTTT. It yields the protein CASSLASGSGGTDTQYF.

This clone was seen a single time. This chain links TRBV7-2 with TRBJ1-6; a weak D match, TRBD1 (6 bases). The CDR3 has 14 residues. Per germline, CDR1 SGHTA and CDR2 FQGNSA. Trimming removed 3 bases from V and 6 bases from J, with 9 bases in between. Here the CDR3 reads CASSLTRGNSPLHF. CDR3 DNA sequence: TGTGCCAGCAGCTTGACCAGGGGTAATTCACCCCTCCACTTT.

This clone was counted once. This rearrangement joins TRBV6-6 to TRBJ1-2; 10 bases are shared with TRBD1. Germline V gives CDR1 MNHNY, CDR2 SVGAGI (reference sequence). Unmatched junction bases numbered 6, after V lost 0 bases and J lost 8 bases. CDR3 length equals 15 residues. The CDR3 spells CASSYSGTGAFGYTF. Here the CDR3 DNA reads TGTGCCAGCAGTTACTCGGGGACAGGGGCGTTCGGCTACACCTTC.

The V and J genes are TRBV11-1 and TRBJ2-1; 7 nucleotides align to TRBD1. From germline, CDR1 is SGHAT and CDR2 FQDESV (reference sequence). J lost 6 bases, V lost 5 bases, and 4 bases had no gene match. The CDR3 contains 13 residues. The DNA for the CDR3 is TGTGCCAGCAGCCTGACAGGGTTCAATGAGCAGTTCTTC. This translates into CASSLTGFNEQFF.

The chain is built from TRBV7-6 and TRBJ1-1, with TRBD1 as a possible D gene (6 bases). V was shortened by 4 bases and J by 1 base, with 16 bases between the two germline ends. This CDR3 is built from 16 residues. The germline gives CDR1 SGHVS, CDR2 FNYEAQ. The CDR3 DNA reads TGTGCCAGCAGCTCCCCGGGACAACTAACGAACACTGAAGCTTTCTTT. Its protein product is CASSSPGQLTNTEAFF.

The CDR3 reads CASTTGVQETQYF. For the CDR3, the DNA is TGTGCCAGCACTACAGGGGTGCAAGAGACCCAGTACTTC. The rearrangement uses TRBV2 and TRBJ2-5; TRBD1 aligns across 7 bases. CDR1 is SNHLY and CDR2 is FYNNEI in the germline V gene. There are 13 residues in the CDR3. With V trimmed by 7 bases and J by 2 bases, 4 bases remained unmatched.

The chain uses TRBV28 and TRBJ2-2; possible D gene TRBD1, 6 bases. CDR1 is MDHEN, CDR2 SYDVKM, per germline. Trimming took 5 bases from V and 2 from J, leaving 9 bases between them. The CDR3 spans 14 residues. CDR3 in DNA: TGTGCCAGCAGTCTGGGGGCTAACACCGGGGAGCTGTTTTTT. Encoded protein: CASSLGANTGELFF.

V usage is TRBV3-1 (or the pseudogene TRBV3-2) and J usage is TRBJ1-2; the match to TRBD1 covers 7 bases. CDR1 LGHDT and CDR2 YNNKEL come from the germline V gene (reference sequence). This CDR3 is built from 14 residues. V shed 0 bases and J 4 bases; nucleotides not matched to a gene: 2. Here the CDR3 DNA reads TGTGCCAGCAGCCAAGAAAGGGGGCCCTATGGCTACACCTTC. It codes for CASSQERGPYGYTF.

The V call is TRBV5-4, the J call TRBJ2-6; D may be TRBD1 (5 bases). V was clipped by 0 bases and J by 0 bases, with 13 bases between them. Looked up from germline, CDR1 is SGHNT and CDR2 is YYREEE (reference sequence). The CDR3 is 18 residues long. CDR3 region: CASSLGWAGRSGANVLTF. Here the CDR3 DNA reads TGTGCCAGCAGCTTGGGTTGGGCAGGGCGCTCTGGGGCCAACGTCCTGACTTTC.

For the CDR3, the DNA is TGTGCCAGCAGTTACTCAAGACAGGGGAGGGTGACTGAAGCTTTCTTT. This translates into CASSYSRQGRVTEAFF. The J gene is TRBJ1-1, the V gene TRBV6-5, with 8 nucleotides matching TRBD1. Per the germline V gene, CDR1 is MNHEY and CDR2 is SVGAGI. Trimming cost V 0 bases and J 5 bases; bases outside gene matches: 8. The CDR3 has 16 amino acids.

The chain couples TRBV5-4 to TRBJ2-1; D is ambiguous. With 1 base removed from V and 4 bases from J, the gap between germline ends came to 6 bases. The CDR3 is 13 amino acids. Germline CDR1 and CDR2: SGHNT and YYREEE (reference sequence). The CDR3 loop is CASSLQFYNEQFF. The CDR3 nucleotides are TGTGCCAGCAGCTTGCAATTTTACAATGAGCAGTTCTTC.

The V call is TRBV19, the J call TRBJ1-4, with TRBD1 matching over 8 bases. From germline, CDR1 is LNHDA and CDR2 SQIVND (reference sequence). Unmatched junction bases numbered 3, after V lost 1 base and J lost 5 bases. The CDR3 is 15 residues long. CDR3 residues: CASSIGWTGNEKLFF. CDR3 nucleotide sequence: TGTGCCAGTAGTATAGGCTGGACAGGGAATGAAAAACTGTTTTTT.

This clone was counted at least ten times. The chain recombines TRBV30 with TRBJ1-3, with D perhaps matching TRBD1 (6 bases). The CDR3 runs to 13 residues. Per germline, CDR1 GTSNPN and CDR2 SVGIG (reference sequence). Trimming shortened V by 3 bases and J by 7 bases, and 13 bases separated the two germline ends. CDR3 loop: CAWSEQGYNTIYF. The CDR3 region has the DNA TGTGCCTGGAGCGAACAGGGATATAACACCATATATTTT.

This clone was seen just once. This rearrangement joins TRBV2 to TRBJ2-7; D is uncertain. The germline V gene has CDR1 SNHLY and CDR2 FYNNEI. V was clipped by 6 bases and J by 6 bases, with 12 bases between them. The length of the CDR3 is 12 residues. This CDR3 is CASRETGSEQYF. The DNA of the CDR3 is TGTGCCAGCAGGGAGACTGGCTCCGAGCAGTACTTC.

The chain has TRBV18 and TRBJ2-6, with 9 nucleotides matching TRBD1. CDR3 length: 17 amino acids. CDR1 KGHSH and CDR2 LQKENI come from the germline V gene. The ends lost 1 base at V and 1 base at J; junction bases unmatched: 2. CDR3 nucleotide sequence: TGTGCCAGCTCACCACAACAGGGGGCTTCTGGGGCCAACGTCCTGACTTTC. Its translation is CASSPQQGASGANVLTF.

This rearrangement joins TRBV6-5 to TRBJ1-2; D remains unclear. Germline CDR1 is MNHEY and CDR2 is SVGAGI. The CDR3 runs 13 residues. The V and J ends lost 0 bases and 8 bases respectively, with 10 bases between them. The CDR3 coding sequence is TGTGCCAGCAGTTACTCGACGGGAGGCGGCTACACCTTC. It specifies CASSYSTGGGYTF.

The chain carries TRBV4-1 and TRBJ1-2; 11 bases align to TRBD1. V shed 8 bases, J shed 3 bases, and the junction held 5 bases outside the gene matches. There are 14 residues in the CDR3. From germline, CDR1 is MGHRA and CDR2 YSYEKL. The CDR3 sequence: CASLGQGVDYGYTF. In DNA form, the CDR3 reads TGCGCCAGCCTGGGACAGGGGGTGGACTATGGCTACACCTTC.

The gene calls are TRBV14 and TRBJ2-7; TRBD2 might be the D (5 bases). Per the germline V gene, CDR1 is SGHDN and CDR2 is FVKESK. The CDR3 is 14 residues long. V lost 0 bases and J lost 6, with 12 bases in between. CDR3 sequence: CASSQDAGVGEQYF. Written as DNA, the CDR3 is TGTGCCAGCAGCCAAGATGCGGGTGTCGGCGAGCAGTACTTC. Combining the CDR3 with reference TRBV14 and TRBJ2-7 gives the whole variable domain EAGVTQFPSHSVIEKGQTVTLRCDPISGHDNLYWYRRVMGKEIKFLLHFVKESKQDESGMPNNRFLAERTGGTYSTLKVQPAELEDSGVYFCASSQDAGVGEQYFGPGTRLTVT.

V usage is TRBV2 and J usage is TRBJ2-3, with 9 bases identical to TRBD2. CDR3 length equals 16 residues. Germline V gene lookup returns CDR1 SNHLY and CDR2 FYNNEI. V dropped 6 bases and J dropped 0; count of bases not matched to a gene: 7. Here the CDR3 reads CASRVSGGLSTDTQYF. The CDR3 DNA follows: TGTGCCAGCAGAGTTAGCGGGGGCCTAAGCACAGATACGCAGTATTTT.

V usage is TRBV6-5 and J usage is TRBJ1-3; 8 bases fit TRBD1. The CDR3 length is 15 residues. The J segment lost 4 bases and the V segment lost 5 bases, leaving 7 bases of the junction unmatched. Germline V gene lookup returns CDR1 MNHEY and CDR2 SVGAGI. CDR3 DNA: TGTGCCAGCAGTCCCCACAGACAGGGGGGAAACACCATATATTTT. It is translated as CASSPHRQGGNTIYF.

The gene calls are TRBV7-2 and TRBJ2-4; D gene uncertain. Germline V gene sequence: CDR1 SGHTA, CDR2 FQGNSA. Trimming cost V 0 bases and J 0 bases, with 9 bases left between them. The CDR3 loop spans 16 amino acids. The CDR3: CASSLASTLAKNIQYF. In DNA, the CDR3 is TGTGCCAGCAGCTTAGCGAGCACCCTAGCCAAAAACATTCAGTACTTC.

In its sample, this clone was seen once. The chain uses TRBV5-5 and TRBJ2-3; D gene uncertain. Deletions cut 2 bases from V and 1 base from J, with 11 bases between. The germline V gene encodes CDR1 SGHKS and CDR2 YYEKEE (reference sequence). The length of the CDR3 is 15 residues. Here the CDR3 DNA reads TGTGCCAGCAGCTTCGGAGAACCCCGCACAGATACGCAGTATTTT. Residues: CASSFGEPRTDTQYF.

CDR3 residues: CASSIGGLALSSYNEQFF. The CDR3 bases are TGTGCCAGTAGTATAGGAGGACTTGCTCTAAGCTCCTACAATGAGCAGTTCTTC. The chain uses TRBV19 and TRBJ2-1; TRBD2 is a possible D gene (5 bases). The V and J ends lost 1 base and 0 bases respectively, with 16 bases between them. Looked up from germline, CDR1 is LNHDA and CDR2 is SQIVND (reference sequence). The CDR3 contains 18 residues. The full variable domain, with the rest looked up from reference TRBV19 and TRBJ2-1, is DGGITQSPKYLFRKEGQNVTLSCEQNLNHDAMYWYRQDPGQGLRLIYYSQIVNDFQKGDIAEGYSVSREKKESFPLTVTSAQKNPTAFYLCASSIGGLALSSYNEQFFGPGTRLTVL.

This chain links TRBV3-1 (or the pseudogene TRBV3-2) with TRBJ2-1, with a possible D match to TRBD2 (6 bases). Germline V CDR1 and CDR2: LGHDT, YNNKEL (reference sequence). The CDR3 consists of 12 residues. Trimming stripped 4 bases from V and 10 bases from J, with 11 bases between. CDR3 sequence (DNA): TGTGCCAGCAGCCCGGGGGAGCAGGAGCAGTTCTTC. Residues: CASSPGEQEQFF.

The chain couples TRBV5-5 to TRBJ2-7; 7 bases match TRBD1. Germline lookup yields CDR1 SGHKS and CDR2 YYEKEE (reference sequence). This CDR3 is built from 14 residues. The V segment lost 0 bases and the J segment 3 bases; nucleotides outside the gene matches: 3. CDR3 residues: CASSLEGGLYEQYF. In DNA form, the CDR3 reads TGTGCCAGCAGCTTGGAAGGGGGCCTCTACGAGCAGTACTTC.

V is TRBV2 and J is TRBJ2-3; D call uncertain. Germline loops: CDR1 SNHLY, CDR2 FYNNEI. V was clipped by 4 bases and J by 0 bases, with 5 bases between them. This CDR3 spans 13 amino acids. Here the CDR3 DNA reads TGTGCCAGCAGTGGGAGTAGCACAGATACGCAGTATTTT. It codes for CASSGSSTDTQYF.

The J gene is TRBJ1-4, the V gene TRBV27, with no clear D. This CDR3 has 16 amino acids. Deletions cut 6 bases from V and 0 bases from J, with 14 bases between. The germline CDR1 and CDR2 sequences are MNHEY and SMNVEV (reference sequence). The CDR3 region has the DNA TGTGCCAGCAGAAACTCAGGCGTTGCAACTAATGAAAAACTGTTTTTT. It yields the protein CASRNSGVATNEKLFF.

The genes are TRBV18 and TRBJ2-6, with 12 bases fitting TRBD1. The V segment lost 4 bases and the J segment 0 bases; nucleotides outside the gene matches: 4. This CDR3 spans 18 amino acids. The germline V gene has CDR1 KGHSH and CDR2 LQKENI. In nucleotides, the CDR3 is TGTGCCAGCTCACGGGGACAGGGGGCGAGCTCTGGGGCCAACGTCCTGACTTTC. Translating it yields CASSRGQGASSGANVLTF. The whole variable domain, remainder taken from reference TRBV18 and TRBJ2-6, is NAGVMQNPRHLVRRRGQEARLRCSPMKGHSHVYWYRQLPEEGLKFMVYLQKENIIDESGMPKERFSAEFPKEGPSILRIQQVVRGDSAAYFCASSRGQGASSGANVLTFGAGSRLTVL.